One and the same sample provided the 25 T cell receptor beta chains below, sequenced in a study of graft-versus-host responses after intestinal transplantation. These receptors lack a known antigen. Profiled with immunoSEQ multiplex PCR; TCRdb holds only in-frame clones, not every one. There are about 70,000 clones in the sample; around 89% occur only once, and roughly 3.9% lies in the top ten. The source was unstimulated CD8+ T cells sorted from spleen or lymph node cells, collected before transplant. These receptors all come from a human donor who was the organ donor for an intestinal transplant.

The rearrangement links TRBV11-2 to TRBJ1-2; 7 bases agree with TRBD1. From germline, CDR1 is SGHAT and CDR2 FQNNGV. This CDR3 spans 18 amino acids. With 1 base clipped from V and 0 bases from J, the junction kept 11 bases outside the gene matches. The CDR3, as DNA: TGTGCCAGCAGCTTAGGGTACGACAGGGTGGGGTCTAACTATGGCTACACCTTC. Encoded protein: CASSLGYDRVGSNYGYTF.

The CDR3 region is CASHLVGQGRYGYTF. The CDR3 DNA reads as TGTGCCAGCCATTTGGTTGGACAGGGACGCTATGGCTACACCTTC. The rearrangement links TRBV28 to TRBJ1-2, with 8 bases matching TRBD1. Germline V CDR1 and CDR2: MDHEN, SYDVKM. The V segment lost 8 bases and the J segment 4 bases; nucleotides outside the gene matches: 12. This CDR3 spans 15 amino acids.

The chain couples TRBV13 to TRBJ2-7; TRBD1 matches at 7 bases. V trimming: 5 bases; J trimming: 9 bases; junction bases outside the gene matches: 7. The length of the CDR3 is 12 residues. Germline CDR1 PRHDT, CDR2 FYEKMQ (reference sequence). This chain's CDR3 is CASSEQGYGQYV. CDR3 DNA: TGTGCCAGCAGCGAACAGGGGTATGGGCAGTACGTC.

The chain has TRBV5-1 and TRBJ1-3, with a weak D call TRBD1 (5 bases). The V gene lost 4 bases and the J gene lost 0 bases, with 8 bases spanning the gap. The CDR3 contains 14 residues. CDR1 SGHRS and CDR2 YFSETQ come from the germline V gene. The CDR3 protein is CASSPQDSGNTIYF. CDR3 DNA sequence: TGCGCCAGCAGCCCACAGGACTCTGGAAACACCATATATTTT.

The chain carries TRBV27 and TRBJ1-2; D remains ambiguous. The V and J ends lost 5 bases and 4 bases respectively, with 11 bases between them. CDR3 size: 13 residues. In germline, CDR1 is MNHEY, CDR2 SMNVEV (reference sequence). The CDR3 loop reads CASSPGGSYGYTF. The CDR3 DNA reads TGTGCCAGCAGTCCCGGAGGGAGCTATGGCTACACCTTC.

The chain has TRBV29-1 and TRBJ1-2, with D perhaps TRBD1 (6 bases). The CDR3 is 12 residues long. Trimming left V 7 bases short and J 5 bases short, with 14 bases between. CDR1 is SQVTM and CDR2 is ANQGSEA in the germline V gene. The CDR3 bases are TGCAGCGCCGAGGGGGTAGGGTATGGCTACACCTTC. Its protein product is CSAEGVGYGYTF. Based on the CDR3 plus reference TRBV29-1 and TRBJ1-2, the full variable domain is SAVISQKPSRDICQRGTSLTIQCQVDSQVTMMFWYRQQPGQSLTLIATANQGSEATYESGFVIDKFPISRPNLTFSTLTVSNMSPEDSSIYLCSAEGVGYGYTFGSGTRLTVV.

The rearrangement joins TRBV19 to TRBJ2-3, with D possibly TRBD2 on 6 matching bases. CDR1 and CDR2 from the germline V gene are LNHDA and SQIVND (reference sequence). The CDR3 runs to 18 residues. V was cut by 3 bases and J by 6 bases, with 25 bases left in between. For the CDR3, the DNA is TGTGCCAGTAGTATTAAGAGTGGGAGGCCTCACCTCACGGATACGCAGTATTTT. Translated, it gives CASSIKSGRPHLTDTQYF.

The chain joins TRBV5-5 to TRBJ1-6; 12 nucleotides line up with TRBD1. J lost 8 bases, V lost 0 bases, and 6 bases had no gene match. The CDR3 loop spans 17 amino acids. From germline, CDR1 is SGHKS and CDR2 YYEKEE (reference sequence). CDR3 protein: CASSLGGTGGADSPLHF. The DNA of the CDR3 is TGTGCCAGCAGCTTGGGAGGGACAGGGGGCGCGGATTCACCCCTCCACTTT.

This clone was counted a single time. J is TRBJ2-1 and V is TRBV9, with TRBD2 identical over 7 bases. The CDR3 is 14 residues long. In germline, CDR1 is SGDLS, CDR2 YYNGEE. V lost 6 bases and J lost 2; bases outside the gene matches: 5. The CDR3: CASNTGTTYNEQFF. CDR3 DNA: TGTGCCAGCAACACCGGGACTACCTACAATGAGCAGTTCTTC.

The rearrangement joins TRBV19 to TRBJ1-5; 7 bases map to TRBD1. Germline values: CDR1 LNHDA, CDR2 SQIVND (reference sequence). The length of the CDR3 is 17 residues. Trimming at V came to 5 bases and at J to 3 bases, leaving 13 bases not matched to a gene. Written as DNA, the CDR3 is TGTGCCAGTAGTCAAGTCGGGGCAGGGGGTTCCAATCAGCCCCAGCATTTT. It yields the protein CASSQVGAGGSNQPQHF. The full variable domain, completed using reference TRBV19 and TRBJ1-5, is DGGITQSPKYLFRKEGQNVTLSCEQNLNHDAMYWYRQDPGQGLRLIYYSQIVNDFQKGDIAEGYSVSREKKESFPLTVTSAQKNPTAFYLCASSQVGAGGSNQPQHFGDGTRLSIL.

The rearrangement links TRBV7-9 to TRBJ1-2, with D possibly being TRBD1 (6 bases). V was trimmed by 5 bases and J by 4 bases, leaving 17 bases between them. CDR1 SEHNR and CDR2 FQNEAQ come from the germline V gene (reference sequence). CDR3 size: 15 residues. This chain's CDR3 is CASSPRGGAFYGYTF. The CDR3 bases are TGTGCCAGCAGCCCTAGAGGGGGGGCATTCTATGGCTACACCTTC.

Here the CDR3 DNA reads TGTGCCTGGACGACCGGGGATAATTCACCCCTCCACTTT. It specifies CAWTTGDNSPLHF. The chain carries TRBV30 and TRBJ1-6; D not resolved. Germline CDR1 GTSNPN, CDR2 SVGIG (reference sequence). This CDR3 has 13 residues. The ends were cut back, 4 bases at V and 5 bases at J, with 9 bases in the middle.

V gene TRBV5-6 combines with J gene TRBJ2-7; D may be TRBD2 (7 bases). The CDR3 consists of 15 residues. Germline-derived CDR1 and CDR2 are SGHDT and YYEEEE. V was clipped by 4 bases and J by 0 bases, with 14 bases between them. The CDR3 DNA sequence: TGTGCCAGCAGCGGGGGGGGGCTCAGCTCCTACGAGCAGTACGTC. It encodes CASSGGGLSSYEQYV.

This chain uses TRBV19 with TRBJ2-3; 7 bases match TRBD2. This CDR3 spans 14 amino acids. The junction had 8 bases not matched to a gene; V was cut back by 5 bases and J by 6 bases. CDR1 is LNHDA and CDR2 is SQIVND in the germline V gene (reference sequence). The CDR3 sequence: CASSDIPRGDTQYF. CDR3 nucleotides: TGTGCCAGTAGTGATATTCCGCGGGGGGATACGCAGTATTTT.

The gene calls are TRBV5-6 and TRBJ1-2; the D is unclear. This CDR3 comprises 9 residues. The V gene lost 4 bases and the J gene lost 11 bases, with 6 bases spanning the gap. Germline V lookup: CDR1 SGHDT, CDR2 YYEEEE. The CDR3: CASSPPYTF. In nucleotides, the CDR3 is TGTGCCAGCAGCCCTCCTTACACCTTC.

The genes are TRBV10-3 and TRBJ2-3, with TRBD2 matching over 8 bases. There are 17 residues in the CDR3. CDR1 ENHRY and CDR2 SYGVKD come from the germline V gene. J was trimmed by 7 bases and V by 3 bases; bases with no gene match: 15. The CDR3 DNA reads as TGTGCCATCAGTGACTTCGAGATACGGGGGGGCCGATATACGCAGTATTTT. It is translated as CAISDFEIRGGRYTQYF.

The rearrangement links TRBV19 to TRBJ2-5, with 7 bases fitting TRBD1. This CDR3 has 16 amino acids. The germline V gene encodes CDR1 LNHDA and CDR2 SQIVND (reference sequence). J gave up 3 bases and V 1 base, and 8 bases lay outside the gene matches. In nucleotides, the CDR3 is TGTGCCAGTAGTATAGGATTTCGAGACAGGGAAGAGACCCAGTACTTC. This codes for CASSIGFRDREETQYF.

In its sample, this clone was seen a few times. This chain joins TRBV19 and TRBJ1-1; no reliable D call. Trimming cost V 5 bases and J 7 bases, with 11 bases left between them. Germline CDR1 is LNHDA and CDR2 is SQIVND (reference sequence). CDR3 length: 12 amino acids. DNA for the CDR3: TGTGCCAGTAGTGGAGGGCGACTTGAAGCTTTCTTT. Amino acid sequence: CASSGGRLEAFF.

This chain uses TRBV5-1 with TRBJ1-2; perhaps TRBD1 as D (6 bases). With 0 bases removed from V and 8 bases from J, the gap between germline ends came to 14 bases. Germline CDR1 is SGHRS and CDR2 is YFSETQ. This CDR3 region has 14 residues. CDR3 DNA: TGCGCCAGCAGCTTGGTCACAGGGTATGAGGGCTACACCTTC. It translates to CASSLVTGYEGYTF.

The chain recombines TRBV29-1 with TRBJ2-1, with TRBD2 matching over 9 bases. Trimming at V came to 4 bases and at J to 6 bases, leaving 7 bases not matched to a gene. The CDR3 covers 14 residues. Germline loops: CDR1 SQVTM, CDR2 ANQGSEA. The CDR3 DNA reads TGCAGCGTTGGGGACGCGGGGGGGCTCAATGAGCAGTTCTTC. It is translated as CSVGDAGGLNEQFF.

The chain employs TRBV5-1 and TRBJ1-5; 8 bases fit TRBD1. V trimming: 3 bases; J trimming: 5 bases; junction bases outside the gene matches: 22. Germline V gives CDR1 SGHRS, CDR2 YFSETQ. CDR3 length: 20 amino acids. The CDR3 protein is CASSYRWIRDRWAYHQPQHF. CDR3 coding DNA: TGCGCCAGCAGCTATCGATGGATCCGGGACAGGTGGGCTTACCATCAGCCCCAGCATTTT.

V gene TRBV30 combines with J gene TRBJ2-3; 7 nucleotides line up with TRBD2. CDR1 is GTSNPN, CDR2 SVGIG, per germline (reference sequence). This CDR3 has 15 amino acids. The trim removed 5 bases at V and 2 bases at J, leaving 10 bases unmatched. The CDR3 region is CAWGTIGEFTDTQYF. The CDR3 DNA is TGTGCCTGGGGGACTATAGGGGAGTTCACAGATACGCAGTATTTT.

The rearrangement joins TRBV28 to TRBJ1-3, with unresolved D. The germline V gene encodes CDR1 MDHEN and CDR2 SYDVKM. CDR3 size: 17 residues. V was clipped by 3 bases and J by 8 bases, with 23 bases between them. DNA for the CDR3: TGTGCCAGCAGTTTTACTACGGCCAGTGACTGGTCTCACACCATATATTTT. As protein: CASSFTTASDWSHTIYF.

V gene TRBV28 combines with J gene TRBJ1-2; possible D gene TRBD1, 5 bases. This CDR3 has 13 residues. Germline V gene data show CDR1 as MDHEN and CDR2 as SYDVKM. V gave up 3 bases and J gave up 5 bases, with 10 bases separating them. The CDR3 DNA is TGTGCCAGCAGTTTTAGCCAGGGATATGGCTACACCTTC. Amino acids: CASSFSQGYGYTF.

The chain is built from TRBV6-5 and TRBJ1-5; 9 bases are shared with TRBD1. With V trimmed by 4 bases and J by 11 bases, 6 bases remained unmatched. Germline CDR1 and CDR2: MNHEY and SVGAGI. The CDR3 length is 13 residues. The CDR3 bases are TGTGCCAGCAGTTTGGGACAGGGACAAGCCCAGCATTTT. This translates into CASSLGQGQAQHF.